The clone carrying this T cell receptor beta chain appeared a single time. This clone may be a read error of a much larger clone one base away. The sample originates from a study of regulatory T cells in long-lasting Graves disease. CDR1 is DFQATT, CDR2 SNEGSKA, per germline (reference sequence). The length of the CDR3 is 14 residues. The authors built TCR beta libraries using iRepertoire HTBI primers and Arm-PCR of CDR3 regions. One entry per CDR3 protein results from TCRdb running MiXCR on the multiplex PCR reads. The sample has about 540,000 distinct CDR3 sequences, less than 15% seen once; the top ten hold 8% to 10%. Indicated time point: newly diagnosed GD, antithyroid drugs for less than 3 months. RNA extracted from PBMCs served as the sequencing template. This same sample was also taken into another study, of T cells in Graves' hyperthyroidism and ophthalmopathy. That work adds: Graves' hyperthyroidism without ophthalmopathy progression within 18 months was termed stable.

The receptor was isolated from a man between 25 and 39 years old with Graves disease. This material consisted of peripheral blood mononuclear cells (PBMCs), taken at new diagnosis, from a patient treated with antithyroid drugs. The chain couples TRBV20-1 to TRBJ2-5; 8 bases are shared with TRBD2. The CDR3 here is CSAPRSGGGEAQYF. CDR3 in DNA: TGCAGTGCTCCCAGGAGCGGGGGAGGAGAGGCCCAGTACTTC.